What follows is one T cell receptor beta chain and its context. Sequencing of TCR beta was undertaken in CD8+ and CD4+ T cells derived from blood. While CD8+ and CD4+ T cells were isolated negatively, TEMRA cells were enriched by FACS. RNA was extracted with the RNeasy kit, and a quantity of roughly 0.45 to 1 ug was reverse transcribed using random hexamers. Coverage of TCR beta CDR3 amplification by immunoSEQ multiplex PCR extended to 54 Vbeta and 13 Jbeta. TCRdb analysed the immunoSEQ multiplex PCR reads with MiXCR anew, one entry per CDR3 protein. Among tens of thousands of distinct CDR3 sequences listed, about 92% were seen once. The sample is drawn from a study of CD8 T cells in Susac syndrome. Looked up from germline, CDR1 is SGHAT and CDR2 is FQNNGV. V lost 1 base, J lost 3 bases, and 4 bases lay in between. The CDR3 totals 12 residues.

The source is a human donor in good health. The specimen was CD8+ T cells from PBMCs. The V call is TRBV11-2, the J call TRBJ2-7; D not resolved. CDR3 bases: TGTGCCAGCAGCTTAGGATTCTACGAGCAGTACTTC. Its translation: CASSLGFYEQYF.